The 23 T cell receptor beta chains listed next were all sequenced from one sample in a study of shared clonotypes between healthy human individuals. The data were produced by immunoSEQ multiplex PCR, yet TCRdb's version contains in-frame clones alone and is incomplete. The table has 330,000 or so clones, less than 75% seen once; the top ten hold roughly a tenth. Sequencing was carried out using memory CD4+ T cells sorted from blood. Subset defined: CD45RA-negative fraction. The receptors stem from a young man in good health.

A few counts support this clone. V is TRBV5-6 and J is TRBJ2-7; D perhaps matches TRBD1 (7 bases). V dropped 0 bases and J dropped 5 bases, with 21 bases sitting between them. The CDR3 has 17 residues. The germline V gene encodes CDR1 SGHDT and CDR2 YYEEEE. The CDR3 nucleotides are TGTGCCAGCAGCTTGGAGGTGGGCGGACAGGCGGGACACGAGCAGTACTTC. Translating gives CASSLEVGGQAGHEQYF.

This clone was counted a few times. The gene calls are TRBV5-1 and TRBJ2-5, with a weak D call TRBD2 (5 bases). From germline, CDR1 is SGHRS and CDR2 YFSETQ. V was trimmed by 0 bases and J by 3 bases, leaving 12 bases between them. The CDR3 sequence is 15 residues long. CDR3 in amino acids: CASSLGSSGEETQYF. In nucleotides, the CDR3 is TGCGCCAGCAGCTTGGGGTCCAGCGGAGAAGAGACCCAGTACTTC.

A remark on this clone: Other nucleotide sequences in the sample specify the same CDR3. V and J are TRBV7-2 and TRBJ2-3; D call uncertain. Per germline, CDR1 SGHTA and CDR2 FQGNSA. V shed 1 base and J shed 5 bases, with 1 base lying between them. The length of the CDR3 is 11 residues. The CDR3 is CASSLEDTQYF. The CDR3 region has the DNA TGTGCCAGCAGCTTAGAAGATACGCAGTATTTT.

The count of this clone is one. J is TRBJ1-2 and V is TRBV11-2; D is uncertain. CDR3 length: 12 residues. The V gene's germline CDR1 is SGHAT and CDR2 FQNNGV. V lost 5 bases and J lost 7, with 11 bases in between. CDR3 DNA sequence: TGTGCCAGCAGCCGAGAGGTGGCTGGCTACACCTTC. The encoded protein is CASSREVAGYTF.

The chain uses TRBV15 and TRBJ1-2; the D gene is possibly TRBD1 (5 bases). The CDR3 is 15 amino acids. Trimming removed 1 base from V and 4 bases from J, with 13 bases in between. Germline lookup yields CDR1 LNHNV and CDR2 YYDKDF (reference sequence). For the CDR3, the DNA is TGTGCCACCAGCAGAGGAACAGGAATAGGCTATGGCTACACCTTC. It yields the protein CATSRGTGIGYGYTF. The full variable domain, with the rest looked up from reference TRBV15 and TRBJ1-2, is DAMVIQNPRYQVTQFGKPVTLSCSQTLNHNVMYWYQQKSSQAPKLLFHYYDKDFNNEADTPDNFQSRRPNTSFCFLDIRSPGLGDTAMYLCATSRGTGIGYGYTFGSGTRLTVV.

This chain uses TRBV11-2 with TRBJ2-6; D remains unclear. V was cut by 5 bases and J by 1 base, with 3 bases left in between. Germline V gene lookup returns CDR1 SGHAT and CDR2 FQNNGV. The CDR3 runs 13 residues. CDR3 in amino acids: CASSGSGANVLTF. CDR3 in DNA: TGTGCCAGCAGCGGTTCTGGGGCCAACGTCCTGACTTTC.

The chain employs TRBV28 and TRBJ2-5; D not resolved. Germline CDR1 is MDHEN and CDR2 is SYDVKM. V was trimmed by 2 bases and J by 3 bases, leaving 22 bases between them. The CDR3 length is 18 residues. The DNA of the CDR3 is TGTGCCAGCAGTTTACTCGAAGGGTCCTTCCCCCCAAAAGAGACCCAGTACTTC. This encodes CASSLLEGSFPPKETQYF.

The chain joins TRBV10-3 to TRBJ1-4; no reliable D call. Germline assignment: CDR1 ENHRY and CDR2 SYGVKD. The CDR3 consists of 13 residues. V was shortened by 1 base and J by 5 bases, with 5 bases between the two germline ends. Written as DNA, the CDR3 is TGTGCCATCAGTGAGTTCCACAATGAAAAACTGTTTTTT. Its protein product is CAISEFHNEKLFF.

The V and J genes are TRBV7-7 and TRBJ2-5; unclear D gene. Trimming pared 1 base from V and 4 bases from J, leaving 7 bases between. This CDR3 has 13 amino acids. Germline assignment: CDR1 SSHAT and CDR2 FNYEAQ (reference sequence). CDR3 DNA sequence: TGTGCCAGCAGCTTAGGCCACGGAGAGACCCAGTACTTC. Translated, it gives CASSLGHGETQYF.

V gene TRBV7-2 combines with J gene TRBJ2-1, with 9 bases lining up with TRBD1. Trimming cost V 7 bases and J 1 base; bases outside gene matches: 5. The germline CDR1 and CDR2 sequences are SGHTA and FQGNSA. CDR3 length equals 15 residues. CDR3 in DNA: TGTGCCAGCACCTCCGGGACAGGGTCCTACAATGAGCAGTTCTTC. Translation gives CASTSGTGSYNEQFF.

As regards this clone: This sample includes further DNA sequences coding for the same CDR3. This chain links TRBV29-1 with TRBJ2-5; D not resolved. The germline CDR1 and CDR2 sequences are SQVTM and ANQGSEA. Trimming stripped 6 bases from V and 0 bases from J, with 8 bases between. This CDR3 has 12 residues. The CDR3 region has the DNA TGCAGCGTGGACGGTAACCAAGAGACCCAGTACTTC. It codes for CSVDGNQETQYF.

The J gene is TRBJ2-1, the V gene TRBV27; D not certain. CDR3 length equals 12 residues. V was trimmed by 7 bases and J by 8 bases, leaving 12 bases between them. CDR1 is MNHEY, CDR2 SMNVEV, per germline (reference sequence). For the CDR3, the DNA is TGTGCCAGCATCTCCGCGGTTTATGAGCAGTTCTTC. Translation gives CASISAVYEQFF.

V gene TRBV18 combines with J gene TRBJ1-2; D remains unclear. CDR1 and CDR2 (germline): KGHSH, LQKENI. The CDR3 runs 14 residues. Trimming removed 1 base from V and 0 bases from J, with 6 bases in between. The CDR3 DNA follows: TGTGCCAGCTCACCACGTACGTCTAACTATGGCTACACCTTC. The encoded protein is CASSPRTSNYGYTF.

The chain combines TRBV27 with TRBJ2-3; 7 nucleotides agree with TRBD2. The germline V gene encodes CDR1 MNHEY and CDR2 SMNVEV (reference sequence). After removal of 6 bases from V and 4 bases from J, the junction contained 7 bases not matched to a gene. The CDR3 extends over 14 amino acids. The CDR3, as DNA: TGTGCCAGCAGCCCCCTAGCGGTCTCAGATACGCAGTATTTT. Translating gives CASSPLAVSDTQYF.

V is TRBV18 and J is TRBJ2-5; no clear D. The CDR3 totals 12 residues. Between the trimmed V and J ends, which lost 2 bases and 5 bases, there was a span of 6 bases. Germline V gives CDR1 KGHSH, CDR2 LQKENI. The CDR3 DNA sequence: TGTGCCAGCTCACCAGTCGCCGAGACCCAGTACTTC. Its protein product is CASSPVAETQYF. The complete variable domain, with remaining parts taken from reference TRBV18 and TRBJ2-5, reads NAGVMQNPRHLVRRRGQEARLRCSPMKGHSHVYWYRQLPEEGLKFMVYLQKENIIDESGMPKERFSAEFPKEGPSILRIQQVVRGDSAAYFCASSPVAETQYFGPGTRLLVL.

This chain uses TRBV7-2 with TRBJ2-2, with D unresolved. Per the germline V gene, CDR1 is SGHTA and CDR2 is FQGNSA. Trimming left V 4 bases short and J 4 bases short, with 4 bases between. The CDR3 loop spans 12 amino acids. In DNA form, the CDR3 reads TGTGCCAGCAGCTCGGTCACCGGGGAGCTGTTTTTT. This codes for CASSSVTGELFF.

The chain has TRBV18 and TRBJ1-5, with D possibly TRBD1 on 5 matching bases. Germline CDR1 is KGHSH and CDR2 is LQKENI. This CDR3 is 13 amino acids long. Trimming pared 6 bases from V and 11 bases from J, leaving 17 bases between. CDR3 in amino acids: CASSRQSVGAQHF. CDR3 nucleotide sequence: TGTGCCAGCTCCCGACAGTCTGTAGGAGCCCAGCATTTT. The entire variable domain, with the rest obtained from reference TRBV18 and TRBJ1-5, is as follows: NAGVMQNPRHLVRRRGQEARLRCSPMKGHSHVYWYRQLPEEGLKFMVYLQKENIIDESGMPKERFSAEFPKEGPSILRIQQVVRGDSAAYFCASSRQSVGAQHFGDGTRLSIL.

The chain employs TRBV28 and TRBJ1-2; D is unresolved. V lost 7 bases and J lost 2, with 8 bases in between. Germline V gene sequence: CDR1 MDHEN, CDR2 SYDVKM. The CDR3 is 12 residues long. The DNA for the CDR3 is TGTGCCAGCACCCTCGGGAACTATGGCTACACCTTC. It codes for CASTLGNYGYTF.

This chain connects TRBV6-6 to TRBJ2-1; D is unresolved. This CDR3 is 14 amino acids long. Germline CDR1 reads MNHNY; CDR2 reads SVGAGI (reference sequence). V shed 2 bases and J shed 5 bases, with 10 bases lying between them. The CDR3 region has the DNA TGTGCCAGCAGTTACCGGTTGCAAGACAATGAGCAGTTCTTC. This encodes CASSYRLQDNEQFF.

The gene calls are TRBV11-3 and TRBJ2-7, with 14 bases lining up with TRBD2. The CDR3 loop spans 15 amino acids. Germline assignment: CDR1 SGHNT and CDR2 YENEEA. V lost 5 bases and J lost 6; bases outside the gene matches: 6. CDR3 protein: CASSLGTSGSREQYF. CDR3 bases: TGTGCCAGCAGCCTAGGGACTAGCGGGAGTCGCGAGCAGTACTTC.

The genes are TRBV10-3 and TRBJ1-1; TRBD1 is a possible D gene (6 bases). Germline CDR1 ENHRY, CDR2 SYGVKD. Trimming pared 2 bases from V and 4 bases from J, leaving 11 bases between. The CDR3 is 14 amino acids. CDR3 DNA sequence: TGTGCCATCAGTGAGGGGGGCGCGTTCACTGAAGCTTTCTTT. Its protein is CAISEGGAFTEAFF.

The chain couples TRBV27 to TRBJ2-1, with a possible D match to TRBD1 (5 bases). Germline assignment: CDR1 MNHEY and CDR2 SMNVEV (reference sequence). V was shortened by 6 bases and J by 4 bases, with 10 bases between the two germline ends. The CDR3 is made up of 13 amino acids. CDR3 sequence (DNA): TGTGCCAGCAGAATTGGGGCTTACAATGAGCAGTTCTTC. This sequence encodes CASRIGAYNEQFF.

This chain joins TRBV5-5 and TRBJ1-3; no reliable D call. The CDR3 loop spans 13 amino acids. The V and J ends lost 4 bases and 8 bases respectively, with 13 bases between them. Germline CDR1 is SGHKS and CDR2 is YYEKEE (reference sequence). The DNA for the CDR3 is TGTGCCAGCAGCCGGGAAGGGTATGACACCATATATTTT. This gives the protein CASSREGYDTIYF.